This TCR beta chain was identified during a study of T cells in Graves' hyperthyroidism and ophthalmopathy. Germline V gene sequence: CDR1 MDHEN, CDR2 SYDVKM. The CDR3 runs to 16 residues. Trimming shortened V by 5 bases and J by 2 bases, and 19 bases separated the two germline ends. There were TCR beta CDR3 regions amplified from RNA transcripts. Researchers ran a first-round RT-PCR on the TCR CDR3 using the HTBI primer set. Each CDR3 protein is one row after TCRdb ran MiXCR on the multiplex PCR reads. Among 600,000 to 650,000 distinct CDR3 sequences listed, 15% to 20% were seen once. The receptor was derived from a woman aged 25 to 45 with Graves' hyperthyroidism. Sequenced: blood. The V and J genes are TRBV28 and TRBJ2-7; D is tentatively TRBD1 or TRBD2 (5 bases each). The CDR3 coding sequence is TGTGCCAGCAGTAAAAACCGGGACGGTATCCCCTACGAGCAGTACTTC. It codes for CASSKNRDGIPYEQYF.